This is a list of T cell receptor beta chains from one sample in a study of blood T cells in healthy people across ages. TCRdb called the 5' RACE reads again in MiXCR, with one record for every CDR3 protein. This sample has more than 700,000 distinct CDR3 sequences; about 53% occur once, and the top ten carry approximately 40%. Sequenced: blood. Source of these receptors: an elderly man in good health. The CDR3 runs from the conserved cysteine through the conserved F or W. Fields, in order: J gene, D gene, V gene, clone size, CDR3 DNA, CDR3 protein. The D gene is left open where the match is weak. The size of a clone is reported for some rows only, either as once, few or many, or as a class for expanded clones.

J gene: TRBJ2-3; D gene: TRBD2; V gene: TRBV12-3/TRBV12-4; clone size: -; CDR3 DNA: TGTGCCAGCAGTTTGTGGTGGAGCGGGAGCAAAAGCACAGATACGCAGTATTTT; CDR3 protein: CASSLWWSGSKSTDTQYF
J gene: TRBJ1-6; D gene: -; V gene: TRBV20-1; clone size: -; CDR3 DNA: TGCAGTGATCAGGGCCTCTTCTCACCCCTCCACTTT; CDR3 protein: CSDQGLFSPLHF
J gene: TRBJ2-7; D gene: -; V gene: TRBV6-6; clone size: -; CDR3 DNA: TGTGCCAGCCAACGACAACAGGGACCCCTCCTCGAGCAGTACTTC; CDR3 protein: CASQRQQGPLLEQYF
J gene: TRBJ2-7; D gene: -; V gene: TRBV6-2/TRBV6-3; clone size: few; CDR3 DNA: TGTGCCAGCTCCGAGGGGGATTTGGGTTCCTACGAGCAGTACTTC; CDR3 protein: CASSEGDLGSYEQYF
J gene: TRBJ2-3; D gene: -; V gene: TRBV2; clone size: -; CDR3 DNA: TGTGCCAGCAACTTAGACAGATACGCGTATTTT; CDR3 protein: CASNLDRYAYF
J gene: TRBJ2-1; D gene: -; V gene: TRBV7-9; clone size: many; CDR3 DNA: TGTGCCAGCAGCCTCAATATGGGCGGCTACAATGAGCAGTTCTTC; CDR3 protein: CASSLNMGGYNEQFF
J gene: TRBJ2-7; D gene: TRBD2; V gene: TRBV12-5; clone size: -; CDR3 DNA: TGTGCTAGTGGCCTAACTAGCGGGAAGAACTACGAGCAGTACTTC; CDR3 protein: CASGLTSGKNYEQYF
J gene: TRBJ2-7; D gene: TRBD1; V gene: TRBV27; clone size: -; CDR3 DNA: TGTGCCAGCAGGGCAGGGGGAGTCCACGAGCAGTACTTC; CDR3 protein: CASRAGGVHEQYF
J gene: TRBJ2-3; D gene: TRBD2; V gene: TRBV20-1; clone size: few; CDR3 DNA: TGCAGTGCCAGCCCGACTAGCGGATTCACAGATACGCAGTATTTT; CDR3 protein: CSASPTSGFTDTQYF
J gene: TRBJ2-3; D gene: -; V gene: TRBV10-1; clone size: -; CDR3 DNA: TGCGCCAGCAGTGAGTCGGCCGGGACCAGATACGCGTATTTT; CDR3 protein: CASSESAGTRYAYF
J gene: TRBJ2-5; D gene: -; V gene: TRBV3-1; clone size: -; CDR3 DNA: TGTGCCAGCAGCACCGATACGAGCTCCTACAAGCAGTACTTC; CDR3 protein: CASSTDTSSYKQYF
J gene: TRBJ2-1; D gene: -; V gene: TRBV20-1; clone size: -; CDR3 DNA: TGCAGTGCTAGAGCCGCGGGCGGGGACTCCTACAATGAGCAGTTCTTC; CDR3 protein: CSARAAGGDSYNEQFF
J gene: TRBJ2-7; D gene: -; V gene: TRBV27; clone size: few; CDR3 DNA: TGTGCCAGCAGTGTCCGTGTCAACTACGAGCAGTACTTC; CDR3 protein: CASSVRVNYEQYF
J gene: TRBJ2-7; D gene: -; V gene: TRBV3-1; clone size: -; CDR3 DNA: TGTGCCAGCAGCCCTCGGAGTATCTCCTCCGAGCAGTACTTC; CDR3 protein: CASSPRSISSEQYF
J gene: TRBJ2-1; D gene: TRBD2; V gene: TRBV10-2; clone size: -; CDR3 DNA: TGCGCCATCTCACCGGGACTAGCGGGGACCTACAATGAGCAGTTCTTC; CDR3 protein: CAISPGLAGTYNEQFF
J gene: TRBJ2-7; D gene: TRBD2; V gene: TRBV28; clone size: few; CDR3 DNA: TGTGCCAGCAGTTTAAGGCCGGGTAGGGCTAGCGGGAGGCCCTACGAGCAGTACTTC; CDR3 protein: CASSLRPGRASGRPYEQYF
J gene: TRBJ2-1; D gene: -; V gene: TRBV9; clone size: -; CDR3 DNA: TGTGCCAGCAGCGGGGTAACCTCGAACTACAATGAGCAGTACTTT; CDR3 protein: CASSGVTSNYNEQYF
J gene: TRBJ2-1; D gene: TRBD2; V gene: TRBV28; clone size: -; CDR3 DNA: TGTGCCAGCAGTTTTCGGACTAGCGGGCGGTACAATGAGCAGTTCTTC; CDR3 protein: CASSFRTSGRYNEQFF
J gene: TRBJ2-7; D gene: -; V gene: TRBV7-2; clone size: -; CDR3 DNA: TGTGCCGGCAGCTTAGGGGCAGGGTGGAAAAGCAATGAGCAGTACTTC; CDR3 protein: CAGSLGAGWKSNEQYF
J gene: TRBJ2-3; D gene: -; V gene: TRBV7-2; clone size: few; CDR3 DNA: TGTGCCAGCAGCTTAATGCTACTAGAGCCCACGGGGTATTTT; CDR3 protein: CASSLMLLEPTGYF
J gene: TRBJ2-7; D gene: TRBD2; V gene: TRBV27; clone size: -; CDR3 DNA: TGTGCCAGCACCCAGCAGGGACTAGGGACTACGAAGCAGTACTTC; CDR3 protein: CASTQQGLGTTKQYF
J gene: TRBJ2-3; D gene: TRBD2; V gene: TRBV19; clone size: -; CDR3 DNA: TGTGCCAGTAAAAACACTAGCGGGAGGGCTGTAGATACGCAGTATTTT; CDR3 protein: CASKNTSGRAVDTQYF
J gene: TRBJ2-1; D gene: TRBD2; V gene: TRBV5-1; clone size: few; CDR3 DNA: TGCGCCAGCAGCTCCGGACTAGCGGGAGGAGTAACGAATGAGCAGTTCTTC; CDR3 protein: CASSSGLAGGVTNEQFF
J gene: TRBJ1-1; D gene: TRBD1; V gene: TRBV6-6; clone size: -; CDR3 DNA: TGTGCCAGCAGTTTTGACAGGGACCTCATGAACACTGAAGCTTTCTTT; CDR3 protein: CASSFDRDLMNTEAFF
J gene: TRBJ2-7; D gene: -; V gene: TRBV29-1; clone size: many; CDR3 DNA: TGCAGCGTTGAAGATCTTGGCGAGCAGTACTTC; CDR3 protein: CSVEDLGEQYF
J gene: TRBJ2-1; D gene: -; V gene: TRBV11-3; clone size: -; CDR3 DNA: TGTGCCAGCAGCTTAGACGGAACGGGATTGAGGAATGAGCAGTTCTTC; CDR3 protein: CASSLDGTGLRNEQFF
J gene: TRBJ1-2; D gene: -; V gene: TRBV10-3; clone size: -; CDR3 DNA: TGTGCCATCAGCAACCCGGACAGTTCCTATGGCTACACCTTC; CDR3 protein: CAISNPDSSYGYTF
J gene: TRBJ2-1; D gene: -; V gene: TRBV20-1; clone size: -; CDR3 DNA: TGCAGTGCTAGAACTGGGAGAGACTACAATGAGCAGTTCTTC; CDR3 protein: CSARTGRDYNEQFF
J gene: TRBJ2-7; D gene: -; V gene: TRBV20-1; clone size: -; CDR3 DNA: TGCAGTGCAGAGAACAGGGTTAGCTACGAGCAGTACTTC; CDR3 protein: CSAENRVSYEQYF
J gene: TRBJ2-3; D gene: TRBD2; V gene: TRBV11-2; clone size: -; CDR3 DNA: TGTGCCAGCAGCTTGGGGCTCGGGCTAGCGGGAGTCAGAGACGCGTATTTT; CDR3 protein: CASSLGLGLAGVRDAYF
J gene: TRBJ2-3; D gene: -; V gene: TRBV20-1; clone size: -; CDR3 DNA: TGCAGTGCCGTACCACAGGGCACAGATACGCAGTATTTT; CDR3 protein: CSAVPQGTDTQYF
J gene: TRBJ2-1; D gene: TRBD2; V gene: TRBV10-3; clone size: -; CDR3 DNA: TGTGCCATCAGTACGGGACTAGCGGTATACAATGAGCAGTTCTTC; CDR3 protein: CAISTGLAVYNEQFF
J gene: TRBJ2-1; D gene: TRBD2; V gene: TRBV5-1; clone size: -; CDR3 DNA: TGCGCCAGCAGCTTGGCCCTAGCGGGGAACAATGAGCAGTTCTTC; CDR3 protein: CASSLALAGNNEQFF
J gene: TRBJ2-7; D gene: -; V gene: TRBV27; clone size: -; CDR3 DNA: TGTGCCAGCAGCCGACGCCGAGGGACGGAAGGGGCCTCCTACGAGCAGTACTTC; CDR3 protein: CASSRRRGTEGASYEQYF
J gene: TRBJ2-1; D gene: -; V gene: TRBV12-3/TRBV12-4; clone size: -; CDR3 DNA: TGTGCCAGCCGAGACCTCAATGAGCAGTTCTTC; CDR3 protein: CASRDLNEQFF
J gene: TRBJ2-7; D gene: -; V gene: TRBV29-1; clone size: few; CDR3 DNA: TGCAGCGTTGAACCCGACAGTGGCTACGAGCAGTACTTC; CDR3 protein: CSVEPDSGYEQYF
J gene: TRBJ2-3; D gene: TRBD2; V gene: TRBV20-1; clone size: few; CDR3 DNA: TGCAGTGCTAGATTACTAGCGGGAGCCCCAGATACGCAGTATTTT; CDR3 protein: CSARLLAGAPDTQYF
J gene: TRBJ1-5; D gene: TRBD1; V gene: TRBV5-1; clone size: -; CDR3 DNA: TGCGCCAGCAGCCCAGCTGACAGGGCTCAGCCCCAGCATTTT; CDR3 protein: CASSPADRAQPQHF
J gene: TRBJ2-7; D gene: TRBD2; V gene: TRBV12-3/TRBV12-4; clone size: -; CDR3 DNA: TGTGCCAGCAGTTTAGTACTAGCGGAGGGTAATGAGCAGTACTTC; CDR3 protein: CASSLVLAEGNEQYF
J gene: TRBJ1-1; D gene: TRBD1; V gene: TRBV7-3; clone size: once; CDR3 DNA: TGTGCCAGCAGCTTGTATGGACAGGAGGGCACTGAAGCTTTCTTT; CDR3 protein: CASSLYGQEGTEAFF